The 15 T cell receptor beta chains given below trace back to one sample, sequenced in a study of blood T cell repertoires in COVID-19. The table came from immunoSEQ multiplex PCR; TCRdb's copy has only in-frame clones and leaves some out. The repertoire holds about 31,000 clones, with roughly 90% as singletons. The sample was peripheral blood. The receptor set was obtained from a man aged 55 to 70 with COVID-19, enrolled during active disease.

This rearrangement joins TRBV3-1 (or the pseudogene TRBV3-2) to TRBJ1-4; 8 bases line up with TRBD1. The CDR3 spans 12 residues. Germline V gene data show CDR1 as LGHDT and CDR2 as YNNKEL (reference sequence). The V segment lost 8 bases and the J segment 8 bases; nucleotides outside the gene matches: 4. The CDR3 bases are TGTGCCAGCGGACAGGGCTGGGAAAAACTGTTTTTT. As protein: CASGQGWEKLFF.

This clone occurred a few times. V gene TRBV11-3 combines with J gene TRBJ1-4, with D possibly TRBD1 on 6 matching bases. Germline V lookup: CDR1 SGHNT, CDR2 YENEEA. CDR3 length: 15 residues. V lost 5 bases to trimming and J lost 4 bases, with 14 bases between them. The CDR3 region is CASSKAGDYNEKLFF. The CDR3 coding sequence is TGTGCCAGCAGCAAGGCAGGGGACTATAATGAAAAACTGTTTTTT.

The genes are TRBV6-1 and TRBJ2-4; 11 bases fit TRBD2. This CDR3 is built from 18 residues. V lost 6 bases, J lost 1 base, and 11 bases stayed unmatched. The germline gives CDR1 MNHNS, CDR2 SASEGT. The CDR3 sequence is CASRERRLAGRAKNIQYF. The CDR3 DNA sequence: TGTGCCAGCAGGGAAAGAAGACTAGCGGGAAGGGCCAAAAACATTCAGTACTTC.

This clone came up once. The rearrangement uses TRBV5-1 and TRBJ1-3, with TRBD1 as a possible D gene (6 bases). This CDR3 spans 17 amino acids. Between the trimmed V and J ends, which lost 1 base and 2 bases, there was a span of 16 bases. Looked up from germline, CDR1 is SGHRS and CDR2 is YFSETQ. The CDR3 DNA follows: TGCGCCAGCAGCTTGCGTGCTACAGGGAAGACTGGAAACACCATATATTTT. This sequence encodes CASSLRATGKTGNTIYF.

V and J are TRBV6-6 and TRBJ2-5; 10 bases are a match to TRBD2. In germline, CDR1 is MNHNY, CDR2 SVGAGI (reference sequence). J gave up 1 base and V 6 bases, and 5 bases lay outside the gene matches. This CDR3 has 15 amino acids. This chain's CDR3 is CASRRTSGAQETQYF. For the CDR3, the DNA is TGTGCCAGCAGGCGGACTAGCGGAGCCCAAGAGACCCAGTACTTC.

The chain recombines TRBV2 with TRBJ1-2, with 7 bases matching TRBD1. The length of the CDR3 is 13 residues. J gave up 5 bases and V 6 bases, and 6 bases lay outside the gene matches. CDR1 and CDR2 (germline): SNHLY, FYNNEI. CDR3 loop: CASSGTGDYGYTF. CDR3 bases: TGTGCCAGCAGCGGAACAGGGGATTATGGCTACACCTTC.

J is TRBJ2-1 and V is TRBV5-1; 11 bases are a match to TRBD2. The germline gives CDR1 SGHRS, CDR2 YFSETQ. Trimming removed 4 bases from V and 8 bases from J; junction bases left unmatched: 11. The CDR3 totals 16 residues. The CDR3 DNA follows: TGCGCCAGCAGCCTCACGACTAGCGGGACGGGTGATGAGCAGTTCTTC. Its translation: CASSLTTSGTGDEQFF.

This clone was detected a few times. The chain recombines TRBV3-1 (or the pseudogene TRBV3-2) with TRBJ1-5; 7 bases agree with TRBD1. Trimming took 1 base from V and 7 from J; bases not matched to a gene: 7. Germline assignment: CDR1 LGHDT and CDR2 YNNKEL (reference sequence). This CDR3 is 15 amino acids long. CDR3 sequence: CASSQGMQGGQPQHF. CDR3 DNA: TGTGCCAGCAGCCAAGGGATGCAGGGGGGACAGCCCCAGCATTTT.

The CDR3 region is CAWGTGTVFHQPQHF. The DNA of the CDR3 is TGTGCCTGGGGGACCGGGACAGTGTTTCATCAGCCCCAGCATTTT. The chain carries TRBV30 and TRBJ1-5, with 7 nucleotides matching TRBD1. The junction had 12 bases not matched to a gene; V was cut back by 5 bases and J by 5 bases. Germline lookup yields CDR1 GTSNPN and CDR2 SVGIG (reference sequence). This CDR3 contains 15 residues.

The rearrangement joins TRBV6-2 or TRBV6-3 to TRBJ2-7; possibly TRBD2 for D (6 bases). CDR1 MNHEY and CDR2 SVGEGT come from the germline V gene. This CDR3 spans 15 amino acids. V lost 6 bases to trimming and J lost 6 bases, with 21 bases between them. Here the CDR3 reads CASSQDGGFIGEQYF. Written as DNA, the CDR3 is TGTGCCAGCAGCCAAGATGGGGGGTTTATTGGCGAGCAGTACTTC.

This clone was picked up a small number of times. The gene calls are TRBV28 and TRBJ1-1, with 10 bases fitting TRBD1. The V gene end was trimmed by 2 bases and the J gene end by 8 bases; junction bases not matched to a gene: 5. The CDR3 extends over 14 amino acids. Germline V gene lookup returns CDR1 MDHEN and CDR2 SYDVKM. The CDR3 sequence: CASSLGQGVSEAFF. The CDR3 nucleotides are TGTGCCAGCAGTTTAGGACAGGGGGTATCAGAAGCTTTCTTT.

The genes are TRBV5-1 and TRBJ2-1, with 14 bases matching TRBD2. J lost 3 bases, V lost 3 bases, and 5 bases had no gene match. Looked up from germline, CDR1 is SGHRS and CDR2 is YFSETQ. The CDR3 runs 17 residues. The CDR3 DNA follows: TGCGCCAGCAGCTCGCGACTAGCGGGAGGGCTCTACAATGAGCAGTTCTTC. Its protein product is CASSSRLAGGLYNEQFF.

V is TRBV4-1 and J is TRBJ1-4, with D unclear. Germline V gene sequence: CDR1 MGHRA, CDR2 YSYEKL. Trimming cost V 4 bases and J 0 bases, with 12 bases left between them. CDR3 length equals 16 residues. CDR3 amino acids: CASSPMTLATNEKLFF. CDR3 nucleotides: TGCGCCAGCAGCCCAATGACACTGGCAACTAATGAAAAACTGTTTTTT.

This clone showed up just once. The chain couples TRBV2 to TRBJ1-5; D is undetermined. This CDR3 spans 15 amino acids. CDR1 SNHLY and CDR2 FYNNEI come from the germline V gene. V lost 3 bases and J 4 bases, leaving 13 bases between the germline ends. For the CDR3, the DNA is TGTGCCAGCAGTGAGTCCAGGTCGGGGAATCAGCCCCAGCATTTT. Amino acids: CASSESRSGNQPQHF.

The V and J genes are TRBV27 and TRBJ2-1; D is unclear. Germline CDR1 is MNHEY and CDR2 is SMNVEV (reference sequence). The CDR3 has 15 amino acids. V gave up 2 bases and J gave up 2 bases, with 10 bases separating them. The CDR3 reads CASSLLKAAYNEQFF. CDR3 sequence (DNA): TGTGCCAGCAGTTTACTCAAGGCGGCCTACAATGAGCAGTTCTTC.